Listed here is a single TCR beta chain. The specificity of this receptor is unknown. The sample holds no much larger clone one base away, and base qualities are not on file. TCRbeta CDR3 regions were sequenced with the immunoSEQ Assay. After extraction, genomic DNA underwent amplification by bias-controlled multiplex PCR, followed by high-throughput sequencing. The published analysis was carried out like this. To quantify the absolute abundance of each unique TCRbeta CDR3 region, sequences were collapsed and filtered. T cell fraction was estimated by normalizing TCRbeta template counts to usable DNA, with usable DNA measured through amplification of reference genes found in all nucleated cells. Repertoire TCRs were annotated as SARS-CoV-2-specific by exact matching of V gene, CDR3 amino acid sequence and J gene to a known reactive TCR set. The reference SARS-CoV-2 TCR set was derived from MIRA and filtered for enrichment in COVID-19-positive ImmuneCODE repertoires, a step that removed public or cross-reactive TCRs. Based on the MIRA antigens, annotated TCRs were further analysed at the level of specific ORF or position within ORF. Breadth was defined as the number of annotated unique rearrangements divided by the total number of unique productive rearrangements, and depth was defined as the summed frequency of the annotated unique rearrangements. Two-sided Wilcoxon rank-sum tests were used to compare TCR breadth between groups. The table was pulled from immuneACCESS by TCRdb, which kept in-frame rearrangements only. Such tables lose some clones; where checked, under half of the loss comes from unresolved V genes, and the rest has no known cause. The DNA was the basis for D and trimming; V, J and clone size are from that table. Within this sample are about 440,000 clones, with around nine tenths of them counted one time only. Jointly, the top ten make up over 10% of the sample.

This sample's treatment or condition label indicates: around 19 received Ad26.COV2.S at low or high dose, single or two shots; roughly five received placebo; per-sample allocation not given. For vaccine and placebo recipients, repertoires were sequenced using samples collected on day 63 after the first injection. Between 29 July and 7 August 2020, Cohort 1b enrolled 25 adults aged 18-55 years at one site in Boston, USA. Ad26.COV2.S consisted of a replication-incompetent adenovirus type 26 vector by which a prefusion-stabilized SARS-CoV-2 spike protein from the original Wuhan strain was expressed. The data were taken from a study of Ad26.COV2.S vaccination and SARS-CoV-2 variants (dated by TCRdb to 2020 to 2023). A note on the overall study: Vaccine-arm donors were drawn from COV1001, a multicentre, randomized, double-blind, placebo-controlled phase I-IIa trial of Ad26.COV2.S in healthy adults. A total of approximately 30 samples were included in the TCR-sequenced set, comprising 19 Ad26.COV2.S vaccine recipients, 5 placebo recipients and 8 SARS-CoV-2 convalescent individuals. Ad26.COV2.S was administered intramuscularly at 5 x 10^10 or 1 x 10^11 viral particles, either as a single shot or as two shots given 56 days apart. Investigators did not know the trial group allocation while performing experiments and assessing outcomes. Trial participants were randomized into five groups of five, in which low-dose or high-dose Ad26.COV2.S was given once or twice, or placebo was given on both occasions. Sequencing of the TCRbeta repertoire served to evaluate the specificity and breadth of SARS-CoV-2-reactive T cell receptors following Ad26.COV2.S vaccination.

CDR3 length: 15 amino acids, cysteine to phenylalanine. Only the CDR3 region is kept as DNA, spanning 45 bases read in frame from base 1. Beyond this particular receptor, the publication reports: Ad26.COV2.S recipients had higher spike-specific TCR breadth than placebo recipients (P = 0.0014). The authors noted that total T cell responses may have been underestimated by the TCR breadth and depth analyses. After vaccination, spike-specific CD8+ and CD4+ T cell responses were reported to show substantial breadth. Non-spike TCR breadth was comparable between vaccine and placebo recipients, consistent with the vaccine containing only spike. Comparing responses between vaccine doses or regimens was not something the study was powered to do.

This chain joins TRBV21-1 to TRBJ1-5. TRBV21-1 is classified as a pseudogene. The TCR originated in a person between 18 and 65 years old who received the Ad26.COV2.S COVID-19 vaccine or a placebo. The source was peripheral blood, collected in a trial of Ad26.COV2.S vaccine versus placebo. In nucleotides, the sequence is TGTGCCAGCAGCAAAGTAGGGTTTATCAATCAGCCCCAGCATTTT. Its translation is CASSKVGFINQPQHF.